Listed below are T cell receptor beta chains from one sample, sequenced in a study of cytotoxic CD8 clonotypes in ibrutinib-treated CLL. The assay was immunoSEQ multiplex PCR, and TCRdb's table has in-frame clones only and misses some. The profile shows more than 300,000 clones, around four fifths of them singletons. Sequenced here: PBMCs, sampled before ibrutinib treatment. Receptor source: a human donor with chronic lymphocytic leukemia. Both conserved end residues are part of each CDR3. Each record gives: clone size, J gene, CDR3 length, V gene, D gene, CDR3 DNA, CDR3 protein. A D gene is named only where the DNA matches it firmly. Size is omitted from some rows. Given values are once, few, many or a class for expanded clones.

abundance: NA
j_gene: TRBJ1-2
len: 13
v_gene: TRBV25-1
d_gene: NA
CDR3nt: TGTGCCAGCAGTGAACGGTGGCAGTATGGCTACACCTTC
CDR3aa: CASSERWQYGYTF

abundance: NA
j_gene: TRBJ1-2
len: 16
v_gene: TRBV5-1
d_gene: TRBD1
CDR3nt: TGCGCCAGCAGCGGCTCCGGGAACAGGGGGCTTCATGGCTACACCTTC
CDR3aa: CASSGSGNRGLHGYTF

abundance: few
j_gene: TRBJ1-3
len: 15
v_gene: TRBV2
d_gene: NA
CDR3nt: TGTGCCAGCAGTGAACAGGGTCCTGCTGGAAACACCATATATTTT
CDR3aa: CASSEQGPAGNTIYF

abundance: NA
j_gene: TRBJ2-7
len: 17
v_gene: TRBV27
d_gene: TRBD2
CDR3nt: TGTGCCAGCAGTCCTACCTATTCGAGCGGGAGGTACTACGAGCAGTACTTC
CDR3aa: CASSPTYSSGRYYEQYF

abundance: NA
j_gene: TRBJ2-5
len: 14
v_gene: TRBV18
d_gene: NA
CDR3nt: TGTGCCAGCTCACTGAACCAGGGAGGAGAGACCCAGTACTTC
CDR3aa: CASSLNQGGETQYF

abundance: NA
j_gene: TRBJ2-1
len: 13
v_gene: TRBV2
d_gene: NA
CDR3nt: TGTGCCAGCAACAGGGACCATTACAATGAGCAGTTCTTC
CDR3aa: CASNRDHYNEQFF

abundance: NA
j_gene: TRBJ1-2
len: 13
v_gene: TRBV7-2
d_gene: NA
CDR3nt: TGTGCCAGCAGCCCCATCCCTCGGGGGAGCTACACCTTC
CDR3aa: CASSPIPRGSYTF

abundance: NA
j_gene: TRBJ2-7
len: 14
v_gene: TRBV30
d_gene: NA
CDR3nt: TGTGCCTGGAGTGGTAGAGACAAGGGCTACGAGCAGTACTTC
CDR3aa: CAWSGRDKGYEQYF

abundance: NA
j_gene: TRBJ2-7
len: 12
v_gene: TRBV10-3
d_gene: NA
CDR3nt: TGTGCCATCAGTGCTACTACACACGAGCAGTACTTC
CDR3aa: CAISATTHEQYF

abundance: NA
j_gene: TRBJ2-1
len: 14
v_gene: TRBV2
d_gene: TRBD2
CDR3nt: TGTGCCAGCAGTGAAGCAAGGGCTAGCGGGATCGGATTCTTC
CDR3aa: CASSEARASGIGFF

abundance: NA
j_gene: TRBJ2-1
len: 15
v_gene: TRBV5-1
d_gene: NA
CDR3nt: TGCGCCAGCAGCTTGGACTCGCCTTTCAACAATGAGCAGTTCTTC
CDR3aa: CASSLDSPFNNEQFF

abundance: NA
j_gene: TRBJ1-2
len: 14
v_gene: TRBV18
d_gene: TRBD1
CDR3nt: TGTGCCAGCTCACCGAGCAGGGGGAGCGATGGCTACACCTTC
CDR3aa: CASSPSRGSDGYTF

abundance: NA
j_gene: TRBJ2-3
len: 17
v_gene: TRBV7-2
d_gene: TRBD2
CDR3nt: TGTGCCAGCAGCTTAGTGGCCGGACTAGCGGGAACAGATACGCAGTATTTT
CDR3aa: CASSLVAGLAGTDTQYF

abundance: NA
j_gene: TRBJ2-1
len: 15
v_gene: TRBV5-1
d_gene: TRBD2
CDR3nt: TGCGCCAGCAGCTTTCTAGCGGGAGGTAGGTCGGAGCAGTTCTTC
CDR3aa: CASSFLAGGRSEQFF

abundance: NA
j_gene: TRBJ2-3
len: 16
v_gene: TRBV13
d_gene: TRBD1
CDR3nt: TGTGCCAGCAGCTTAGCGGACAGGGGGCTGATAGATACGCAGTATTTT
CDR3aa: CASSLADRGLIDTQYF

abundance: few
j_gene: TRBJ1-5
len: 12
v_gene: TRBV7-9
d_gene: NA
CDR3nt: TGTGCCAGCAGCCCGGCGGGCAGGCCCCAGCATTTT
CDR3aa: CASSPAGRPQHF

abundance: few
j_gene: TRBJ1-5
len: 13
v_gene: TRBV28
d_gene: NA
CDR3nt: TGTGCCAGCAGCTTGGTAGGCAATCAGCCCCAGCATTTT
CDR3aa: CASSLVGNQPQHF

abundance: NA
j_gene: TRBJ2-1
len: 19
v_gene: TRBV7-6
d_gene: TRBD2
CDR3nt: TGTGCCAGCAGCTTACTAGCGGGAGAAATAAAAAGCTCCTACAATGAGCAGTTCTTC
CDR3aa: CASSLLAGEIKSSYNEQFF

abundance: NA
j_gene: TRBJ1-2
len: 16
v_gene: TRBV25-1
d_gene: NA
CDR3nt: TGTGCCAGCAGTGAATGGAAGGCGGGGGGCATCTATGGCTACACCTTC
CDR3aa: CASSEWKAGGIYGYTF

abundance: NA
j_gene: TRBJ1-1
len: 12
v_gene: TRBV2
d_gene: NA
CDR3nt: TGTGCCAGCAGTGACGGTTTCACTGAAGCTTTCTTT
CDR3aa: CASSDGFTEAFF

abundance: NA
j_gene: TRBJ2-2
len: 15
v_gene: TRBV18
d_gene: TRBD2
CDR3nt: TGTGCCAGCTCCTGGACTAGCGGTAACACCGGGGAGCTGTTTTTT
CDR3aa: CASSWTSGNTGELFF

abundance: once
j_gene: TRBJ1-3
len: 15
v_gene: TRBV9
d_gene: NA
CDR3nt: TGTGCCAGCAGCGTAGACGTCCACTCTGGAAACACCATATATTTT
CDR3aa: CASSVDVHSGNTIYF

abundance: NA
j_gene: TRBJ1-2
len: 14
v_gene: TRBV5-1
d_gene: NA
CDR3nt: TGCGCCAGCAGCTCTACCGGGCTCGACTGTGGCTACACCTTC
CDR3aa: CASSSTGLDCGYTF

abundance: NA
j_gene: TRBJ2-7
len: 16
v_gene: TRBV7-3
d_gene: NA
CDR3nt: TGTGCCAGCAGCCCGCCACTCACTTCAGGCTCCTACGAGCAGTACTTC
CDR3aa: CASSPPLTSGSYEQYF

abundance: NA
j_gene: TRBJ2-7
len: 17
v_gene: TRBV5-5
d_gene: NA
CDR3nt: TGTGCCAGCAGCTTGGGGGGATCCCCACACGTATCCTACGAGCAGTACTTC
CDR3aa: CASSLGGSPHVSYEQYF

abundance: NA
j_gene: TRBJ2-7
len: 16
v_gene: TRBV5-6
d_gene: TRBD1
CDR3nt: TGTGCCAGCAGTCTAGGACAGGGCCTCCTGTTTTACGAGCAGTACTTC
CDR3aa: CASSLGQGLLFYEQYF

abundance: NA
j_gene: TRBJ2-7
len: 16
v_gene: TRBV4-3
d_gene: TRBD2
CDR3nt: TGCGCCAGCAGCCATGGACTAGCGGGAGGGATCTACGAGCAGTACTTC
CDR3aa: CASSHGLAGGIYEQYF

abundance: NA
j_gene: TRBJ2-7
len: 13
v_gene: TRBV5-1
d_gene: NA
CDR3nt: TGCGCCAGCAGCTTGCTCTTAGCGGACGAGCAGTACTTC
CDR3aa: CASSLLLADEQYF

abundance: NA
j_gene: TRBJ1-5
len: 16
v_gene: TRBV18
d_gene: TRBD1
CDR3nt: TGTGCCAGCTCACCAGGACAGGGGAGTAGCAATCAGCCCCAGCATTTT
CDR3aa: CASSPGQGSSNQPQHF

abundance: NA
j_gene: TRBJ1-5
len: 13
v_gene: TRBV27
d_gene: TRBD1
CDR3nt: TGTGCCAGCAGCAGGACAGGTTTACAGCCCCAGCATTTT
CDR3aa: CASSRTGLQPQHF

abundance: NA
j_gene: TRBJ1-1
len: 15
v_gene: TRBV21-1
d_gene: NA
CDR3nt: TGTGCCAGCAAGGAGGACAGGGTAATGAACACTGAAGCTTTCTTT
CDR3aa: CASKEDRVMNTEAFF

abundance: NA
j_gene: TRBJ2-1
len: 17
v_gene: TRBV4-3
d_gene: TRBD1
CDR3nt: TGCGCCAGCAGCCAAGACCCCCCGGGACAGGGATTCAATGAGCAGTTCTTC
CDR3aa: CASSQDPPGQGFNEQFF

abundance: NA
j_gene: TRBJ1-5
len: 14
v_gene: TRBV4-3
d_gene: NA
CDR3nt: TGCGCCAGCAGCCTAGGGACTAGCAATCAGCCCCAGCATTTT
CDR3aa: CASSLGTSNQPQHF

abundance: NA
j_gene: TRBJ2-7
len: 17
v_gene: TRBV27
d_gene: TRBD1
CDR3nt: TGTGCCAGCAGTTTATTCTCCCGGGACAGGGGCCCCTACGAGCAGTACTTC
CDR3aa: CASSLFSRDRGPYEQYF

abundance: NA
j_gene: TRBJ2-6
len: 18
v_gene: TRBV19
d_gene: TRBD1
CDR3nt: TGTGCCAGTAGTATAGATCTTGGCAGGGGGTATGGGGCCAACGTCCTGACTTTC
CDR3aa: CASSIDLGRGYGANVLTF

abundance: NA
j_gene: TRBJ2-7
len: 14
v_gene: TRBV7-6
d_gene: NA
CDR3nt: TGTGCCAGCAGCTTTCAGATCGAGAACCGCGAGCAGTACTTC
CDR3aa: CASSFQIENREQYF

abundance: NA
j_gene: TRBJ2-1
len: 15
v_gene: TRBV7-8
d_gene: NA
CDR3nt: TGTGCCAGCAGCTTCAACGGACTCGTCTACAATGAGCAGTTCTTC
CDR3aa: CASSFNGLVYNEQFF

abundance: NA
j_gene: TRBJ2-1
len: 13
v_gene: TRBV29-1
d_gene: TRBD1
CDR3nt: TGCAGCGTTGGTACAGGGGCCTACAATGAGCAGTTCTTC
CDR3aa: CSVGTGAYNEQFF

abundance: NA
j_gene: TRBJ1-3
len: 15
v_gene: TRBV2
d_gene: NA
CDR3nt: TGTGCCAGCAGTGAGCTATTGGCAGCTGGAAACACCATATATTTT
CDR3aa: CASSELLAAGNTIYF

abundance: NA
j_gene: TRBJ1-5
len: 14
v_gene: TRBV30
d_gene: TRBD1
CDR3nt: TGTGCCTGGAGCCTGACAGGGGATAATCAGCCCCAGCATTTT
CDR3aa: CAWSLTGDNQPQHF